Sequencing of this TCR beta chain was carried out in a study of regulatory T cells in long-lasting Graves disease. Whole-study context: The antithyroid drugs taken by newly diagnosed Graves' patients had been used for under 3 months.

Whole-study findings and limits: TRBV28, TRBJ1-2 and TRBJ2-5 were favored in persistent disease. Persistent patients shared fewer than 3,500 public clonotypes among themselves. Newly diagnosed patients shared fewer, at about 890.

Investigators prepared the TCR beta libraries by applying iRepertoire HTBI primers and Arm-PCR of CDR3 regions. Authors' data handling: Throughout the samples, researchers identified fewer than 80 TRBV and around 15 TRBJ segments. TCRdb reprocessed the multiplex PCR reads with MiXCR, giving one entry per CDR3 protein. These V and J calls originate from TCRdb's pipeline instead of the authors' own analysis. The sample holds around 400,000 distinct CDR3 sequences, 15% to 17% seen once. This clonotype was counted at least ten times. Its antigen is as yet unknown. The sample's time point: newly diagnosed GD, antithyroid drugs for less than 3 months. After RNA was extracted from PBMCs, the TCR library was made from it. The germline gives CDR1 SGHRS, CDR2 YFSETQ. V shed 4 bases, J shed 6 bases, and the junction held 4 bases outside the gene matches. CDR3 length: 14 amino acids.

The chain couples TRBV5-1 to TRBJ1-4; 9 bases agree with TRBD1. This receptor was identified in a female donor with Graves disease. Here the sequenced sample was peripheral blood mononuclear cells (PBMCs), taken at new diagnosis, from a patient treated with antithyroid drugs. The CDR3 DNA follows: TGCGCCAGCAGCCCGGACAGGGGACATGAAAAACTGTTTTTT. This sequence encodes CASSPDRGHEKLFF.